A selection of T cell receptor beta chains follows, all from one sample in a study of blood T cell repertoires in COVID-19. TCRdb keeps only in-frame clones here, not all; method: immunoSEQ multiplex PCR. The sample holds around 700,000 clones; 70% to 90% are singletons and the top ten take 0.2% to 0.3%. The sample taken for sequencing was peripheral blood. These receptors all stem from a woman younger than 35 with acute or convalescent COVID-19. Each CDR3 is given with its conserved first and last residue. D genes are given only for firm matches. The size of a clone is reported for some rows only, either as once, few or many, or as a class for expanded clones.

clone_size: .; j_call: TRBJ2-7; v_call: TRBV4-3; d_call: .; cdr3_aa: CASSRGQTYEQYF; cdr3_nt: TGCGCCAGCAGCCGAGGACAGACATACGAGCAGTACTTC
clone_size: .; j_call: TRBJ1-1; v_call: TRBV27; d_call: TRBD1; cdr3_aa: CASSPHLTGGGTEAFF; cdr3_nt: TGTGCCAGCAGTCCCCATTTGACAGGGGGCGGGACTGAAGCTTTCTTT
clone_size: .; j_call: TRBJ1-1; v_call: TRBV19; d_call: .; cdr3_aa: CASSIPAGGGTEAFF; cdr3_nt: TGTGCCAGTAGTATTCCCGCAGGCGGGGGCACTGAAGCTTTCTTT
clone_size: .; j_call: TRBJ1-1; v_call: TRBV27; d_call: .; cdr3_aa: CASKEDGGNTEAFF; cdr3_nt: TGTGCCAGCAAGGAGGACGGAGGAAACACTGAAGCTTTCTTT
clone_size: .; j_call: TRBJ1-6; v_call: TRBV9; d_call: .; cdr3_aa: CASSDAMALNSPLHF; cdr3_nt: TGTGCCAGCAGCGACGCCATGGCCCTTAATTCACCCCTCCACTTT
clone_size: .; j_call: TRBJ1-2; v_call: TRBV4-1; d_call: .; cdr3_aa: CASSQDLAQNYGYTF; cdr3_nt: TGCGCCAGCAGCCAAGATTTAGCCCAGAACTATGGCTACACCTTC
clone_size: .; j_call: TRBJ2-5; v_call: TRBV18; d_call: .; cdr3_aa: CASSRIGEDTKETQYF; cdr3_nt: TGTGCCAGCTCACGCATAGGGGAAGACACCAAAGAGACCCAGTACTTC
clone_size: .; j_call: TRBJ1-1; v_call: TRBV12-3/TRBV12-4; d_call: .; cdr3_aa: CASSSGTEAFF; cdr3_nt: TGTGCCAGCAGTTCGGGCACTGAAGCTTTCTTT
clone_size: once; j_call: TRBJ1-2; v_call: TRBV5-1; d_call: .; cdr3_aa: CASSLSTGIEGYGYTF; cdr3_nt: TGCGCCAGCAGCTTATCGACAGGAATTGAGGGGTACGGCTACACCTTC
clone_size: once; j_call: TRBJ2-1; v_call: TRBV6-4; d_call: .; cdr3_aa: CASSDSSSVEVNEQFF; cdr3_nt: TGTGCCAGCAGTGACTCGAGTAGCGTAGAAGTCAATGAGCAGTTCTTC
clone_size: .; j_call: TRBJ1-5; v_call: TRBV29-1; d_call: TRBD1; cdr3_aa: CSVGTGSNQPQHF; cdr3_nt: TGCAGCGTCGGGACAGGGAGCAATCAGCCCCAGCATTTT
clone_size: .; j_call: TRBJ2-3; v_call: TRBV5-6; d_call: .; cdr3_aa: CASQDRNTDTQYF; cdr3_nt: TGTGCCAGCCAGGACAGAAACACAGATACGCAGTATTTT
clone_size: .; j_call: TRBJ2-3; v_call: TRBV19; d_call: .; cdr3_aa: CASSPVLASGTTISYTQYF; cdr3_nt: TGTGCCAGTAGCCCCGTCCTAGCCTCCGGGACAACTATTTCCTATACGCAGTATTTT
clone_size: .; j_call: TRBJ1-1; v_call: TRBV5-4; d_call: .; cdr3_aa: CASRRDLAEAFF; cdr3_nt: TGTGCCAGCAGACGGGATTTGGCTGAAGCTTTCTTT
clone_size: .; j_call: TRBJ1-2; v_call: TRBV24-1; d_call: .; cdr3_aa: CATSGPGGGESYGYTF; cdr3_nt: TGTGCCACCAGTGGCCCGGGGGGGGGCGAGTCCTATGGCTACACCTTC
clone_size: .; j_call: TRBJ1-2; v_call: TRBV9; d_call: .; cdr3_aa: CASSVSGAIGYTF; cdr3_nt: TGTGCCAGCAGCGTATCAGGGGCTATTGGCTACACCTTC
clone_size: .; j_call: TRBJ1-5; v_call: TRBV19; d_call: .; cdr3_aa: CASSYVPGGNQPQHF; cdr3_nt: TGTGCCAGTAGTTACGTTCCCGGGGGCAATCAGCCCCAGCATTTT
clone_size: .; j_call: TRBJ1-5; v_call: TRBV18; d_call: .; cdr3_aa: CASSQVPEGNQPQHF; cdr3_nt: TGTGCCAGCTCCCAGGTTCCGGAGGGCAATCAGCCCCAGCATTTT
clone_size: .; j_call: TRBJ1-1; v_call: TRBV10-2; d_call: TRBD1; cdr3_aa: CASSYTGGQTLNTEAFF; cdr3_nt: TGCGCCAGCAGTTACACAGGGGGCCAAACCTTGAACACTGAAGCTTTCTTT
clone_size: .; j_call: TRBJ1-2; v_call: TRBV19; d_call: TRBD1; cdr3_aa: CASSIGGQGAYGYTF; cdr3_nt: TGTGCCAGTAGTATTGGAGGACAGGGGGCTTATGGCTACACCTTC
clone_size: .; j_call: TRBJ2-4; v_call: TRBV28; d_call: TRBD1; cdr3_aa: CASTHRGVDIQYF; cdr3_nt: TGTGCCAGCACACACAGGGGAGTAGACATTCAGTACTTC
clone_size: .; j_call: TRBJ2-2; v_call: TRBV6-5; d_call: .; cdr3_aa: CASSIYSSAAGELFF; cdr3_nt: TGTGCCAGCAGCATCTACAGCTCAGCCGCCGGGGAGCTGTTTTTT
clone_size: .; j_call: TRBJ2-1; v_call: TRBV9; d_call: .; cdr3_aa: CASSARQVTYNEQFF; cdr3_nt: TGTGCCAGCAGCGCCCGACAGGTAACCTACAATGAGCAGTTCTTC
clone_size: .; j_call: TRBJ2-7; v_call: TRBV5-1; d_call: .; cdr3_aa: CASSFTPTYEQYF; cdr3_nt: TGCGCCAGCAGCTTTACACCGACCTACGAGCAGTACTTC
clone_size: .; j_call: TRBJ2-1; v_call: TRBV7-6; d_call: TRBD1; cdr3_aa: CASSTDRGRAYEQFF; cdr3_nt: TGTGCCAGCAGCACGGACAGGGGGAGGGCCTATGAGCAGTTCTTC
clone_size: .; j_call: TRBJ1-1; v_call: TRBV24-1; d_call: .; cdr3_aa: CATMRGENTEAFF; cdr3_nt: TGTGCCACCATGCGGGGGGAGAACACTGAAGCTTTCTTT
clone_size: .; j_call: TRBJ2-3; v_call: TRBV13; d_call: .; cdr3_aa: CASSLVGEDTQYF; cdr3_nt: TGTGCCAGCAGCTTAGTCGGAGAAGATACGCAGTATTTT
clone_size: .; j_call: TRBJ1-3; v_call: TRBV24-1; d_call: TRBD1; cdr3_aa: CATSDSPRQGSRNTIYF; cdr3_nt: TGTGCCACCAGTGATTCCCCCCGACAGGGAAGCAGGAACACCATATATTTT
clone_size: .; j_call: TRBJ1-5; v_call: TRBV25-1; d_call: .; cdr3_aa: CASSTAGSNQPQHF; cdr3_nt: TGTGCCAGCAGTACGGCGGGAAGCAATCAGCCCCAGCATTTT
clone_size: .; j_call: TRBJ1-3; v_call: TRBV3-1/TRBV3-2; d_call: .; cdr3_aa: CASSQDGSSGNTIYF; cdr3_nt: TGTGCCAGCAGCCAAGACGGGAGCTCTGGAAACACCATATATTTT
clone_size: .; j_call: TRBJ1-2; v_call: TRBV12-3/TRBV12-4; d_call: TRBD1; cdr3_aa: CASSQGGRYGYTF; cdr3_nt: TGTGCCAGCAGCCAAGGGGGCCGGTATGGCTACACCTTC
clone_size: once; j_call: TRBJ1-2; v_call: TRBV4-1; d_call: TRBD1; cdr3_aa: CASSQDRGTVLFNYGYTF; cdr3_nt: TGCGCCAGCAGCCAAGATCGAGGGACAGTACTTTTTAACTATGGCTACACCTTC
clone_size: .; j_call: TRBJ2-7; v_call: TRBV7-8; d_call: .; cdr3_aa: CASSLRSGDTYEQYF; cdr3_nt: TGTGCCAGCAGCTTAAGGTCAGGGGATACATACGAGCAGTACTTC
clone_size: .; j_call: TRBJ1-5; v_call: TRBV24-1; d_call: .; cdr3_aa: CATSDSGRASGQPQHF; cdr3_nt: TGTGCCACCAGTGATTCGGGCAGGGCGTCGGGCCAGCCCCAGCATTTT
clone_size: .; j_call: TRBJ1-5; v_call: TRBV19; d_call: .; cdr3_aa: CASSNGRQEYSNQPQHF; cdr3_nt: TGTGCCAGTAGTAACGGACGACAGGAATATAGCAATCAGCCCCAGCATTTT
clone_size: once; j_call: TRBJ1-1; v_call: TRBV9; d_call: .; cdr3_aa: CASSETGGGRTEAFF; cdr3_nt: TGTGCCAGCAGCGAGACTGGGGGGGGTCGCACTGAAGCTTTCTTT
clone_size: .; j_call: TRBJ1-2; v_call: TRBV6-1; d_call: .; cdr3_aa: CASSEGGWDNRSGYTF; cdr3_nt: TGTGCCAGCAGTGAAGGAGGTTGGGACAATCGAAGTGGCTACACCTTC
clone_size: .; j_call: TRBJ2-2; v_call: TRBV2; d_call: TRBD1; cdr3_aa: CAIRDRVGELFF; cdr3_nt: TGTGCCATCCGGGACAGGGTCGGGGAGCTGTTTTTT
clone_size: once; j_call: TRBJ2-2; v_call: TRBV7-9; d_call: .; cdr3_aa: CALTADTGELFF; cdr3_nt: TGTGCCCTGACGGCGGACACCGGGGAGCTGTTTTTT
clone_size: .; j_call: TRBJ2-3; v_call: TRBV6-5; d_call: .; cdr3_aa: CASGPGGGGTDTQYF; cdr3_nt: TGTGCCAGCGGTCCGGGAGGGGGCGGCACAGATACGCAGTATTTT
clone_size: .; j_call: TRBJ1-5; v_call: TRBV6-2/TRBV6-3; d_call: .; cdr3_aa: CASSYFSGFNQPQHF; cdr3_nt: TGTGCCAGCAGTTACTTTAGCGGGTTCAATCAGCCCCAGCATTTT
clone_size: .; j_call: TRBJ1-1; v_call: TRBV28; d_call: .; cdr3_aa: CASSYGRGAFF; cdr3_nt: TGTGCCAGCAGCTACGGGAGAGGGGCTTTCTTT
clone_size: once; j_call: TRBJ1-5; v_call: TRBV2; d_call: .; cdr3_aa: CASSRETGQDQPQHF; cdr3_nt: TGTGCCAGCAGCCGAGAGACAGGTCAAGATCAGCCCCAGCATTTT
clone_size: .; j_call: TRBJ2-1; v_call: TRBV11-1; d_call: TRBD1; cdr3_aa: CASTPGTGSYNEQFF; cdr3_nt: TGTGCCAGCACCCCCGGGACAGGGTCCTACAATGAGCAGTTCTTC